This T cell receptor (beta chain) derives from a study of tumor and adjacent non-tumor tissue in lung cancer. A note on this clonotype: The junction departs from germline at one end; a sequencing error may be responsible.

This sample's RNA came from whole unsorted tissue. The normal lung tissue was taken more than 3 cm from the tumor edge. Three rounds of nested PCR, following a modified ARM-PCR protocol, produced the TCRbeta library. TCRdb ran MiXCR on the multiplex PCR reads and lists one entry per CDR3 protein. Among over 80,000 distinct CDR3 sequences listed, approximately 73% were seen once. Germline V CDR1 and CDR2: SGHRS, YFSETQ. The CDR3 is 15 amino acids. The receptor was derived from a woman aged 45-65 years with non-small cell lung cancer. The chain has TRBV5-1 and TRBJ2-2; D might be TRBD2 (6 bases). The sample comprised distant non-tumor lung tissue. CDR3 bases: TGCGTCAGCAGTCTTCAAAGCGGGTCCACCGGGGAGCTGTTTTTT. This codes for CVSSLQSGSTGELFF.